This T cell receptor beta chain was obtained from a study of blood T cells in healthy people across ages (dated by TCRdb to 2013 to 2016). In terms of the full investigation: In model experiments, roughly one uniquely barcoded TCR beta cDNA molecule per two T cells was captured by template switching. The study analyzed two additional independent replicas of 1 million unique cDNA reads from the same blood draw for two donors, one aged 18 to 29 and one aged 80 or older. To track age-related changes in TCR beta repertoire diversity, the study relied on deep sequencing normalized with unique cDNA molecular identifiers. To avoid experimental bias, donors of different ages were randomly spread across the sequencing lanes. The donors were split into four age groups: young (average 16 years), middle-aged (39), aged (more than 60) and long-lived (82).

This clonotype came up a few times. What this receptor recognizes is not known. Nothing much larger sits one base from this clone, and base qualities are not available. Libraries were constructed by 5' RACE. These reads were obtained on an Illumina HiSeq 2500. The second PCR ran for about 7 to 11 cycles and used a J-beta primer mix along with a sample-barcoded 5' primer. A template-switch 5' adaptor carrying 12 random nucleotides introduced a unique molecular identifier onto each TCR beta cDNA molecule. At least 3 million CDR3-containing paired-end reads were obtained from each sample. The Mint cDNA synthesis kit, primed by a TRBC-specific oligonucleotide, was used to synthesize first-strand cDNA from all RNA. After uracil-DNA glycosylase treatment, a first 18-cycle PCR used universal primers M1SS and BC2_uni_R on all cDNA. Per the source publication's procedure: Normalization of each sample was performed by random selection of 1 million high-quality reads, each carrying a distinct molecular identifier. Instead of being binned into consensus sequences, reads that shared molecular identifiers were thrown out. MiTCR, run with a Q25 quality threshold and the strictest error-elimination algorithm, handled CDR3 identification, clonotype clustering and error correction. Lower-bound total TCR beta diversity was estimated with a nonparametric unseen species model using Euler transformation. TCRdb passed the public sequencing reads through fastp at Q25 and MiXCR, retaining productive beta sequences. Every CDR3 protein is listed once, alongside the most common genes and DNA of its rows. The V and J calls follow TCRdb's processing rather than the paper's. This sample holds 850,000 to 1,000,000 distinct CDR3 sequences; 51% were observed only once. Around a fifth of the sample comes from the top ten.

The 39 donors, aged roughly 6 to 95 years, were systemically healthy Caucasian individuals from Russia. Each donor gave about 9.7 milliliters of peripheral blood, drawn into EDTA-treated Vacutainer tubes. Ficoll-Paque density-gradient centrifugation was used to isolate PBMCs, with at least 6.5 million per sample. Total RNA was extracted from PBMCs with Trizol reagent, with at least 6 micrograms obtained per sample. The percentages of naive CD45RAhigh/CD27high T cells were determined by flow cytometry on a PBMC aliquot from every donor. V is trimmed back by 4 bases and J by 4 bases, and the junction contains 5 bases that no gene match accounts for. CDR1 and CDR2 are drawn from the germline V gene: SGHTA, FQGTGA. The CDR3, cysteine through phenylalanine, is 15 amino acids long. The read is trimmed to its CDR3 DNA, 45 bases read in frame from base 1. General conclusions and limits of the study: Because profiling used bulk unsorted PBMCs, naive and antigen-experienced compartments could not be compared conclusively. Compared with the aged group, the long-lived group had more naive CD4+ T cells, fewer expanded clones and increased TCR diversity, a pattern suggesting age selection. Because the CMV infection status of the donors was unknown, age-related changes in expanded clonotypes may potentially have been confounded. Observed TCR beta diversity correlated strongly with the percentage of naive T cells measured by flow cytometry. As age increased, observed TCR beta diversity per million T cells dropped in a roughly linear way, and a significant reduction was already evident by age 40. Total diversity estimates from one million sequenced T cells were considered lower bounds and underestimates.

Sequenced: blood. The sequence joins TRBV7-3 to TRBJ2-3, with 10 junctional bases fitting TRBD1. This TCR was recovered from a woman aged 55-69 years in good health. The base sequence is TGTGCCAGCAGCTCCGGGACAGGGGCTGCAGATACGCAGTATTTT. It translates to CASSSGTGAADTQYF.